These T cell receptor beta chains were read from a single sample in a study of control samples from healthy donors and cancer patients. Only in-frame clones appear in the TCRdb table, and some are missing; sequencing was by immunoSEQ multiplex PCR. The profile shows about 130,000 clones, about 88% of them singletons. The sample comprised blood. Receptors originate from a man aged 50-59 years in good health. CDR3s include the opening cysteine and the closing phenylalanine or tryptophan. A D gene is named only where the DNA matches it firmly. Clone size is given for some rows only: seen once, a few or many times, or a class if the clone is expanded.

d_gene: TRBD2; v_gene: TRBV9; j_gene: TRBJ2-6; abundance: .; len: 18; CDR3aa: CASSVATRGGQGANVLTF; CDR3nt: TGTGCCAGCAGCGTAGCTACGAGGGGAGGGCAAGGGGCCAACGTCCTGACTTTC
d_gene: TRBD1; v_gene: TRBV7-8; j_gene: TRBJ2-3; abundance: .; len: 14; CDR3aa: CASSGEGAKDTQYF; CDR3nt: TGTGCCAGCAGCGGAGAGGGGGCGAAGGATACGCAGTATTTT
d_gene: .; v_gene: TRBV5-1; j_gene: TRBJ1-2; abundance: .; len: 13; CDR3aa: CASTAGEDYGYTF; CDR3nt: TGCGCCAGCACGGCAGGGGAGGACTATGGCTACACCTTC
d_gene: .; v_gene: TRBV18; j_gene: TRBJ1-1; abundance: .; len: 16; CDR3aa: CASSSSINPAGTEAFF; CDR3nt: TGTGCCAGCTCATCTTCCATTAATCCAGCTGGCACTGAAGCTTTCTTT
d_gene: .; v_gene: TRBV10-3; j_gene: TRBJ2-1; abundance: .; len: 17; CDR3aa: CAISESGGPSSYNEQFF; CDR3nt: TGTGCCATCAGTGAGTCAGGGGGGCCGAGCTCCTACAATGAGCAGTTCTTC
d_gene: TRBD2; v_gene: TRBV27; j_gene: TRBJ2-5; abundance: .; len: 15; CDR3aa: CASRRLAGSQETQYF; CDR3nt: TGTGCCAGCAGGAGACTAGCGGGGTCTCAAGAGACCCAGTACTTC
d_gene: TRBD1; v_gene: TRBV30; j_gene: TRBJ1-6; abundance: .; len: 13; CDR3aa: CALRGGRNSPLHF; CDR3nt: TGTGCGTTACGAGGGGGCAGGAATTCACCCCTCCACTTT
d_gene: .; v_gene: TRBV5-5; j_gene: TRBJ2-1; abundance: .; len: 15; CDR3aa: CASSWGTGRYNEQFF; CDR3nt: TGTGCCAGCAGCTGGGGGACTGGGAGGTACAATGAGCAGTTCTTC
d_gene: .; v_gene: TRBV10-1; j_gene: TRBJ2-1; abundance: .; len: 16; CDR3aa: CASSESARGKWNEQFF; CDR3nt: TGCGCCAGCAGTGAGTCGGCCAGGGGAAAATGGAATGAGCAGTTCTTC
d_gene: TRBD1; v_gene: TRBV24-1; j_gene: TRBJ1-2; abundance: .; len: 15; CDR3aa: CATSDLTGDLYGYTF; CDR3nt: TGTGCCACCAGTGATTTGACAGGGGACCTATATGGCTACACCTTC
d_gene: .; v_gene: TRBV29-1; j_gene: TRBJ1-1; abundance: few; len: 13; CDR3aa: CSVFSYRGTEAFF; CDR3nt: TGCAGCGTTTTCTCCTATAGGGGCACTGAAGCTTTCTTT
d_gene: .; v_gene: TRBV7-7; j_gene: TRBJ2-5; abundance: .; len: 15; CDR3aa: CASSPRYSGGETQYF; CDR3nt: TGTGCTAGCAGCCCTCGCTACTCTGGGGGAGAGACCCAGTACTTC
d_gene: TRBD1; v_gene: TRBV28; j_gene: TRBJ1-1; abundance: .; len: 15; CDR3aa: CASSPRGQGRTEAFF; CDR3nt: TGTGCCAGCAGCCCGAGGGGACAGGGAAGGACTGAAGCTTTCTTT
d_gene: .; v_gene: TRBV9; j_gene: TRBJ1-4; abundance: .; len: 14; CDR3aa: CASGSPGGNEKLFF; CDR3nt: TGTGCCAGCGGATCTCCCGGGGGAAATGAAAAACTGTTTTTT
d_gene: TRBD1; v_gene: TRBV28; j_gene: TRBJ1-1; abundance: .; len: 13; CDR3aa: CASRGQGNTEAFF; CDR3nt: TGTGCCAGCAGAGGACAGGGGAACACTGAAGCTTTCTTT
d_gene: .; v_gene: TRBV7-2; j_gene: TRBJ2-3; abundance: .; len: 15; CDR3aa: CASSARGRIADTQYF; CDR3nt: TGTGCCAGCAGTGCCAGGGGCAGGATCGCAGATACGCAGTATTTT
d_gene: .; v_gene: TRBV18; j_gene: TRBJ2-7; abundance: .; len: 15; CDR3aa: CASSPPSLNSYEQYF; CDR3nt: TGTGCCAGCTCACCACCAAGCCTGAACTCCTACGAGCAGTACTTC
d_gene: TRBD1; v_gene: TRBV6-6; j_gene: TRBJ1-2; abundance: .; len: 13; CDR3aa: CASRAGTGDGYTF; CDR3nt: TGTGCCAGCAGGGCCGGGACAGGGGATGGCTACACCTTC
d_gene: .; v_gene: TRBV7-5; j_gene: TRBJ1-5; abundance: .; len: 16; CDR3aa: CVRSLGTSYSNQPQHF; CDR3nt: TGTGTCAGAAGCTTAGGGACTTCTTATAGCAATCAGCCCCAGCATTTT
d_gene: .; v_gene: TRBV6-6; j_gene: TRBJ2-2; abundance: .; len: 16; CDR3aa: CASSYSTDFRAGELFF; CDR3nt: .
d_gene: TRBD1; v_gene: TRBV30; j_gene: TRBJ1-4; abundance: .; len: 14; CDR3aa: CAWTRQGAVEKLFF; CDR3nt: TGTGCCTGGACCAGACAGGGGGCTGTCGAAAAACTGTTTTTT
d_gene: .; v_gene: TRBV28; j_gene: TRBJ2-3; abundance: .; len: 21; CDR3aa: CASSFRWGLQSLTGSSDTQYF; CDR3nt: TGTGCCAGCAGTTTTAGGTGGGGACTCCAAAGCCTTACGGGCTCTTCAGATACGCAGTATTTT
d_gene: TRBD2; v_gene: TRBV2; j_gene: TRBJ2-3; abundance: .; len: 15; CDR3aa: CASKGTTSSTDTQYF; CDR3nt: TGTGCCAGCAAGGGGACTACGTCTAGCACAGATACGCAGTATTTT
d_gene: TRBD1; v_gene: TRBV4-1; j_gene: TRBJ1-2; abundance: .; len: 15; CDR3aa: CASSPRTGGASGYTF; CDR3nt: TGCGCCAGCAGCCCAAGGACAGGGGGCGCGAGTGGCTACACCTTC
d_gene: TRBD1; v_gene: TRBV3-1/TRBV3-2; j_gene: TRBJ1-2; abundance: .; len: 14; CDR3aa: CASSQGGTGIGYTF; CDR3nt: TGTGCCAGCAGCCAAGGCGGGACAGGGATTGGCTACACCTTC
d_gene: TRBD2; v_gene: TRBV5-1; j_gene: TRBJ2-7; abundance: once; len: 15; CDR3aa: CASSLTSGDSYEQYF; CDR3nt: TGCGCCAGCAGCTTAACTAGCGGGGACTCCTACGAGCAGTACTTC
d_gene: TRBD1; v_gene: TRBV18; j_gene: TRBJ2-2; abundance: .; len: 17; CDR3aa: CASSPVDRGSNTGELFF; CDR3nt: TGTGCCAGCTCACCCGTGGACAGGGGGTCTAACACCGGGGAGCTGTTTTTT
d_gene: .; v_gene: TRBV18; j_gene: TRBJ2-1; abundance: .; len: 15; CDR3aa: CASSPSLGTGREQFF; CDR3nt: TGTGCCAGCTCACCATCCCTTGGTACGGGTCGGGAGCAGTTCTTC
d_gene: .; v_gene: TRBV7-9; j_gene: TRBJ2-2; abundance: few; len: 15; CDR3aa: CASSNILTNTGELFF; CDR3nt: TGTGCCAGCAGCAATATCTTGACGAACACCGGGGAGCTGTTTTTT
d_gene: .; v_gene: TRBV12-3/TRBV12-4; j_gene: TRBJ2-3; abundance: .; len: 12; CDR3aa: CASREQADTQYF; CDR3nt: TGTGCCAGCAGGGAGCAGGCAGATACGCAGTATTTT
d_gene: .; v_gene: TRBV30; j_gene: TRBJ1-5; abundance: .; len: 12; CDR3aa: CAWDRGDQPQHF; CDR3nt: TGTGCCTGGGATCGGGGAGATCAGCCCCAGCATTTT
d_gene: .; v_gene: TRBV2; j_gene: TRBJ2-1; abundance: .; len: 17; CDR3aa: CASSERGAPGSYNEQFF; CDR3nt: TGTGCCAGCAGTGAAAGAGGGGCCCCAGGCTCCTACAATGAGCAGTTCTTC
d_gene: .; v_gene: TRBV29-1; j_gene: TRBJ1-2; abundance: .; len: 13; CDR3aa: CSVETSTGYGYTF; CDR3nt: TGCAGCGTTGAAACCTCGACGGGCTATGGCTACACCTTC
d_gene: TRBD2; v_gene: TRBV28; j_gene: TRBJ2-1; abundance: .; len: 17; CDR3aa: CASSFQPGLAVANEQFF; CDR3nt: TGTGCCAGCAGTTTCCAACCGGGACTAGCAGTTGCCAATGAGCAGTTCTTC
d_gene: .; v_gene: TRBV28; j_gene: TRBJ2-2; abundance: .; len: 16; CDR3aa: CASSFGGLWNTGELFF; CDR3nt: TGTGCCAGCAGTTTCGGGGGGCTTTGGAACACCGGGGAGCTGTTTTTT
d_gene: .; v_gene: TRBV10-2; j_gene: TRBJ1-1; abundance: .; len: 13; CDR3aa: CASSDYSNTEAFF; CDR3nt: TGCGCCAGCAGTGATTACAGCAACACTGAAGCTTTCTTT
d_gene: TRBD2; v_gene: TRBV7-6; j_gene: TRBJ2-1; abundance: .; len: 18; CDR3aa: CASSLGTSGASTYNEQFF; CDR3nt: TGTGCCAGCAGCTTAGGTACTAGCGGGGCGTCAACCTACAATGAGCAGTTCTTC
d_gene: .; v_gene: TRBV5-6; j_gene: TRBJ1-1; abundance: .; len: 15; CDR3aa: CASSLEEELNTEAFF; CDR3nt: TGTGCCAGCAGCTTGGAAGAGGAGTTGAACACTGAAGCTTTCTTT
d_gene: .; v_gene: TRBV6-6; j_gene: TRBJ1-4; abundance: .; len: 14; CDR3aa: CASSYRTETEKLFF; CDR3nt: TGTGCCAGCAGTTACCGTACCGAAACCGAAAAACTGTTTTTT
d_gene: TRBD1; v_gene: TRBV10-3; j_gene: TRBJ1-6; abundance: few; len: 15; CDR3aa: CAISEGQGYNSPLHF; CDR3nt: TGTGCCATCAGTGAAGGACAGGGGTATAATTCACCCCTCCACTTT
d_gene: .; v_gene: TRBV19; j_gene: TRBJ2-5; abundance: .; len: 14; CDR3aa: CASSTGLAGETQYF; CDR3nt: TGTGCCAGTAGTACGGGGCTAGCCGGAGAGACCCAGTACTTC
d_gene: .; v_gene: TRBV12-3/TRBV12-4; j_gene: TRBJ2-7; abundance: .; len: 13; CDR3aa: CASRPVNSYEQYF; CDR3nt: TGTGCCAGCAGGCCGGTTAACTCCTACGAGCAGTACTTC
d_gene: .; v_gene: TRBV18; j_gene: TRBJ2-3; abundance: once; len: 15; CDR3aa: CASSPGGWSTDTQYF; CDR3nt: TGTGCCAGCTCACCCGGGGGCTGGAGCACAGATACGCAGTATTTT
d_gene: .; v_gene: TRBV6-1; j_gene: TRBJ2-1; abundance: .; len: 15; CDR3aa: CASSELDNSYNEQFF; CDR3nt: TGTGCCAGCAGTGAATTGGATAACTCCTACAATGAGCAGTTCTTC
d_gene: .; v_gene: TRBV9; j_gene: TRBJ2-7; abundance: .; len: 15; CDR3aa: CASSLSASGVYEQYF; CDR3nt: TGTGCCAGCAGCCTCAGCGCGTCTGGGGTCTACGAGCAGTACTTC
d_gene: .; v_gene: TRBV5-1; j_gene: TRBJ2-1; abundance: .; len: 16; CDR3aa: CASSPRPGSSYNEQFF; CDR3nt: TGCGCCAGCAGCCCCAGGCCGGGATCCTCCTACAATGAGCAGTTCTTC
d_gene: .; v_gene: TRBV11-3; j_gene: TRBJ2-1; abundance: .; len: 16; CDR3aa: CASSLVSGTGRNEQFF; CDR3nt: TGTGCCAGCAGCCTAGTCAGCGGAACCGGTAGGAATGAGCAGTTCTTC
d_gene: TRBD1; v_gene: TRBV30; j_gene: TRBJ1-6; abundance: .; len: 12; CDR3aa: CAFDRDTGTLHF; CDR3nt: TGTGCCTTCGACAGGGACACTGGGACCCTCCACTTT
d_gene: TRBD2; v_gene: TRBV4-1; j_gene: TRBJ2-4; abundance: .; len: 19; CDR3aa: CASSLTGLAGGIAKNIQYF; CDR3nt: TGCGCCAGCAGCCTGACCGGACTAGCGGGGGGGATAGCCAAAAACATTCAGTACTTC
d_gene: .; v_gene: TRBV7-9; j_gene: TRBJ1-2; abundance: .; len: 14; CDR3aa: CASSPDGRDYGYTF; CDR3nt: TGTGCCAGCAGCCCTGACGGGCGGGACTATGGCTACACCTTC
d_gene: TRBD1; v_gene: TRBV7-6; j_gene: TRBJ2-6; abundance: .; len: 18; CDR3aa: CASSSPGGRGPGANVLTF; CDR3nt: TGTGCCAGCAGCTCCCCTGGTGGCAGGGGGCCTGGGGCCAACGTCCTGACTTTC
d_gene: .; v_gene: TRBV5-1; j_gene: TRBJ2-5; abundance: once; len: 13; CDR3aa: CASSPEQGGRTYF; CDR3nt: TGCGCCAGCAGCCCGGAACAGGGAGGGAGGACCTACTTC